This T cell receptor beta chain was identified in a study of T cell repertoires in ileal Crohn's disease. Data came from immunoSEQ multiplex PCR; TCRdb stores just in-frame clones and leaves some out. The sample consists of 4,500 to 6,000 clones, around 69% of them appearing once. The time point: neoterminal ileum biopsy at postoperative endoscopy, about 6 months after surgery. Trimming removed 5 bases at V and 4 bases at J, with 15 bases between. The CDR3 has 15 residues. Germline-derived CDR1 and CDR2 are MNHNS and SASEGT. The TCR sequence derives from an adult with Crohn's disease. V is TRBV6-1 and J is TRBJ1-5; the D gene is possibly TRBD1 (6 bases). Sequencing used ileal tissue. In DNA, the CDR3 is TGTGCCAGCAGTTCCATCGGGACAACTAATCAGCCCCAGCATTTT. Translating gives CASSSIGTTNQPQHF.